What follows are 12 T cell receptor beta chains derived from one specimen sequenced in a study of tumor and adjacent non-tumor tissue in lung cancer. No cell sorting was done before RNA was extracted from the tissue. Distant lung tissue was collected more than 3 cm away from the tumor edge. The library came from three nested PCR rounds adapted from ARM-PCR protocols. One entry per CDR3 protein, called by TCRdb with MiXCR from the multiplex PCR reads. This table has approximately 44,000 distinct CDR3 sequences, 60% appearing once. Sequenced input: distant non-tumor lung tissue. Source of these receptors: a man aged 45-65 years with non-small cell lung cancer.

As concerns this clonotype: The junction and the germline gene differ at one end; a read error may be behind it. This chain connects TRBV6-2 or TRBV6-3 to TRBJ2-5; a weak D match, TRBD2 (5 bases). The CDR3 loop spans 13 amino acids. Germline V CDR1 and CDR2: MNHEY, SVGEGT. The CDR3 loop is CTSSPSFLETQYF. The CDR3 nucleotides read TGTACCAGCAGTCCTAGCTTTCTGGAGACCCAGTATTTC.

This clonotype was seen only a few times. This chain connects TRBV28 to TRBJ2-2, with D possibly being TRBD1 (6 bases). V was shortened by 1 base and J by 1 base, with 7 bases between the two germline ends. This CDR3 region has 15 residues. Per the germline V gene, CDR1 is MDHEN and CDR2 is SYDVKM. The CDR3 nucleotides are TGTGCCAGCAGTTTATACAGGGTGAACACCGGGGAGCTGTTTTTT. It codes for CASSLYRVNTGELFF.

This clonotype was detected only a few times. CDR3 protein: CSVVEQGDVEQYF. CDR3 coding DNA: TGCAGCGTTGTGGAACAGGGAGATGTCGAGCAGTACTTC. The chain recombines TRBV29-1 with TRBJ2-7, with D perhaps matching TRBD1 (6 bases). This CDR3 is 13 amino acids long. Per germline, CDR1 SQVTM and CDR2 ANQGSEA. Trimming took 4 bases from V and 6 from J, leaving 16 bases between them.

For this clonotype: A single base separates this from a much larger clone, so it may be a read error. The missing conserved phenylalanine or tryptophan at the end of this CDR3 makes a read error likely. This chain links TRBV11-2 with TRBJ2-3; TRBD2 agrees at 12 bases. V shed 7 bases and J 6 bases; nucleotides not matched to a gene: 5. The CDR3 extends over 14 amino acids. Germline CDR1 is SGHAT and CDR2 is FQNNGV. This CDR3 is CASKLAGGGDTQYS. DNA of the CDR3: TGTGCCAGCAAACTAGCGGGAGGTGGTGATACGCAGTATTCT.

This clonotype was seen a few times. A read error may be the cause here, since a much bigger clone is one base away. V gene TRBV6-5 combines with J gene TRBJ2-2; D is unresolved. The V gene's germline CDR1 is MNHEY and CDR2 SVGAGI. V was cut by 7 bases and J by 4 bases, with 10 bases left in between. The CDR3 length is 13 residues. CDR3: CASNFRRTGELFF. The CDR3 coding sequence is TGTGCCAGCAATTTTAGGCGCACCGGGGAGCTGTTTTTT.

Notes on this clonotype: Compared with germline, one end of the junction differs, possibly owing to a read error. The chain carries TRBV6-6 and TRBJ2-7, with 8 bases lining up with TRBD2. The CDR3 is 17 amino acids. Germline-derived CDR1 and CDR2 are MNHNY and SVGAGI (reference sequence). The CDR3 DNA sequence: TGTGCCAGCAGCCTCAACAGCGGGAGCCCCAACTCCTACGTGCAGTACTTC. Translated, it gives CASSLNSGSPNSYVQYF.

This clonotype was seen ten or more times. The chain recombines TRBV29-1 with TRBJ2-2; D gene ambiguous. Between the trimmed V and J ends, which lost 4 bases and 5 bases, there was a span of 8 bases. The germline V gene encodes CDR1 SQVTM and CDR2 ANQGSEA. The CDR3 extends over 12 amino acids. The CDR3 bases are TGCAGCGTTGCATCCTGGACCGGGGAGCTGTTTTTT. Translating gives CSVASWTGELFF.

Comment on this clonotype: Given a much more abundant clone one base away, this may be a read error. This sequence joins TRBV20-1 and TRBJ1-1, with TRBD1 as a possible D gene (6 bases). Germline V lookup: CDR1 DFQATT, CDR2 SNEGSKA (reference sequence). This CDR3 is 12 amino acids long. CDR3 coding DNA: TGCAGTGCCCGACAGGTCGGCACTGAACCTTTCTTT. This translates into CSARQVGTEPFF.

V usage is TRBV29-1 and J usage is TRBJ2-5; no reliable D call. This CDR3 has 14 amino acids. Trimming pared 1 base from V and 4 bases from J, leaving 13 bases between. CDR1 SQVTM and CDR2 ANQGSEA come from the germline V gene. The CDR3 sequence: CSVEVAMLRETQYF. The CDR3 DNA reads TGCAGCGTTGAAGTGGCCATGCTTCGAGAGACCCAGTACTTC.

This clonotype has ten or more counts. V usage is TRBV20-1 and J usage is TRBJ1-1, with TRBD1 as a possible D gene (5 bases). The ends were cut back, 6 bases at V and 7 bases at J, with 12 bases in the middle. Per the germline V gene, CDR1 is DFQATT and CDR2 is SNEGSKA (reference sequence). The CDR3 runs to 11 residues. The CDR3 DNA follows: TGCAGTGCACGACAGTGGGATGAAGCTTTCTTT. Its translation is CSARQWDEAFF.

This clonotype is termed medium-sized (0.01 to 0.1%). The V call is TRBV11-2, the J call TRBJ2-7, with a tentative D call TRBD1 (5 bases). Germline lookup yields CDR1 SGHAT and CDR2 FQNNGV. This CDR3 is built from 14 residues. V was cut by 5 bases and J by 3 bases, with 14 bases left in between. In nucleotides, the CDR3 is TGTGCCAGCAGCCCTCAGGGAACCTACTACGAGCAGTACTTC. Amino acid sequence: CASSPQGTYYEQYF.

Only one count was recorded for this clonotype. This may be a read error: a much more frequent sequence differs by one nucleotide. This chain uses TRBV18 with TRBJ2-4; D gene ambiguous. This CDR3 comprises 14 residues. Deletions cut 0 bases from V and 6 bases from J, with 9 bases between. CDR1 and CDR2 (germline): KGHSH, LQKENI. The CDR3 bases are TGTGCCAGCTCACCACCGGGAACCTTAAACATTCAGTACTTC. Protein sequence: CASSPPGTLNIQYF.